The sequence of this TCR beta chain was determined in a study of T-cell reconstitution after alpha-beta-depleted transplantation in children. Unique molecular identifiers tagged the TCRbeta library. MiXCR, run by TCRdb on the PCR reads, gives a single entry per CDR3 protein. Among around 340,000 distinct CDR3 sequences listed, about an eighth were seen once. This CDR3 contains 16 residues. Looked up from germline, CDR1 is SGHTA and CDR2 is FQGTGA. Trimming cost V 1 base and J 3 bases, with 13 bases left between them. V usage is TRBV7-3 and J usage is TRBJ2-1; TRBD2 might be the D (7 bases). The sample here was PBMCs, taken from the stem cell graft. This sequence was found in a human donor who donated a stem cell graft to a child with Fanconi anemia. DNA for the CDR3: TGTGCCAGCAGCTTAAAGGGGGGGGCCGTCTACAATGAGCAGTTCTTC. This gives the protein CASSLKGGAVYNEQFF.